Sequencing of this T cell receptor beta chain was carried out in a study of PD-L1 blockade in urothelial cancer. Documented time point: pretreatment peripheral blood. The V and J ends lost 4 bases and 8 bases, in that order; junction bases with no gene match: 3. Germline CDR1 SGHTA, CDR2 FQGNSA. There are 14 residues in the CDR3. Synthetically made TCR analog templates were put into each PCR as spikes. The table came from immunoSEQ multiplex PCR; TCRdb's copy has only in-frame clones and leaves some out. Here the sample spans roughly 91,000 clones, more than 75% being singletons. The chain carries TRBV7-2 and TRBJ2-1, with 12 bases lining up with TRBD2. The clonotype comes from a man aged 60 to 69 with urothelial cancer. Sequenced here: PBMCs, sampled around atezolizumab (anti-PD-L1) treatment. Here the CDR3 reads CASSSSGRAHEQFF. CDR3 coding DNA: TGTGCCAGCAGCTCTAGCGGGAGGGCCCATGAGCAGTTCTTC.